The table lists the clone carrying this T cell receptor beta chain with a few counts. Some clones are missing from TCRdb's copy, which holds only in-frame ones; the method was immunoSEQ multiplex PCR. The table lists 200,000 to 300,000 clones, roughly four fifths of them singletons, with approximately 4.8% in the top ten. These data come from a study of blood T cell repertoires in COVID-19. In the study overall: The United States, Italy and Spain provided the acute and convalescent COVID-19 samples. Sample material is recorded as cDNA or gDNA derived from T cells, B-cell-depleted T cells, or PBMCs.

Trimming pared 4 bases from V and 0 bases from J, leaving 14 bases between. CDR1 is SGHRS and CDR2 is YFSETQ in the germline V gene. The CDR3 length is 15 residues. Sequences were obtained from peripheral blood. V gene TRBV5-1 combines with J gene TRBJ2-7; tentative D call: TRBD1 (6 bases). This TCR came from a woman in her 70s with acute or convalescent COVID-19. The CDR3 here is CASSQYAGVSYEQYF. The CDR3 nucleotides read TGCGCCAGCAGCCAATACGCAGGGGTCTCCTACGAGCAGTACTTC.